The T cell receptor (beta chain) under discussion was sequenced for a study of Ad26.COV2.S vaccination and SARS-CoV-2 variants (dated by TCRdb to the early 2020s). At the level of the whole study: TCRbeta repertoire sequencing was used to assess the specificity and breadth of SARS-CoV-2-reactive T cell receptors after Ad26.COV2.S vaccination. A total of around 32 samples were included in the TCR-sequenced set, comprising about 20 Ad26.COV2.S vaccine recipients, 5 placebo recipients and 8 SARS-CoV-2 convalescent individuals.

TCRbeta CDR3 regions were sequenced with the immunoSEQ Assay. After extraction, genomic DNA underwent amplification by bias-controlled multiplex PCR, followed by high-throughput sequencing. As for the original processing: To quantify the absolute abundance of every unique TCRbeta CDR3 region, sequences were collapsed and filtered. T cell fraction was estimated by normalizing TCRbeta template counts to usable DNA, which was measured by amplifying reference genes present in all nucleated cells. Repertoire TCRs were annotated as SARS-CoV-2-specific by exact matching of V gene, CDR3 amino acid sequence and J gene to a known reactive TCR set. MIRA supplied the reference SARS-CoV-2 TCR set, which was filtered for enrichment in COVID-19-positive ImmuneCODE repertoires so that public or cross-reactive TCRs were removed. Based on the MIRA antigens, annotated TCRs were further analysed at the level of specific ORF or position within ORF. Breadth was defined as annotated unique rearrangements over total unique productive rearrangements; depth was the summed frequency of those rearrangements. TCR breadth was compared between groups using two-sided Wilcoxon rank-sum tests. In TCRdb, the immuneACCESS table is reduced to in-frame sequences with V and J assigned. These tables do not hold every clone; where another copy was compared, an unresolved V gene accounts for under half, and the others remain unexplained. V, J and clone size derive from that table, while D and trimming were established from the DNA sequence. Counted in this sample were more than 150,000 clones; around nine tenths of them appeared once. The top ten clones comprise 5.5% to 6% of the sample.

Trimming removed 3 bases from V and 0 bases from J, leaving 9 bases between the germline ends. Including cysteine and phenylalanine, the CDR3 has 15 amino acids. Here the CDR3 DNA is all that survives: 45 bases in frame from base 1. Per the germline V gene (reference sequence), SEHNR is the CDR1 and FQNEAQ is the CDR2. This sample's time point label indicates: individuals recovered from natural SARS-CoV-2 infection. The paper as a whole reports these results and caveats: Vaccine and placebo recipients had similar non-spike TCR breadth, a finding consistent with the vaccine containing only spike. The authors noted that total T cell responses may have been underestimated by the TCR breadth and depth analyses. Higher spike-specific TCR breadth was observed in Ad26.COV2.S recipients than in placebo recipients (P = 0.0014). After vaccination, substantial breadth of spike-specific CD8+ and CD4+ T cell responses was reported.

This clone was recorded only once. Its recognized antigen is unknown. Within one base of it there is no much larger clone, and no base qualities were kept. Material: peripheral blood, obtained after recovery from COVID-19. The clonotype originates from a human donor who had recovered from COVID-19. The chain is encoded by TRBV7-9 joined to TRBJ1-3, with an unclear D gene assignment. The CDR3 in this case is CASSLDGSSGNTIYF. The DNA sequence is as follows: TGTGCCAGCAGCTTGGACGGCAGCTCTGGAAACACCATATATTTT.